This is a list of T cell receptor beta chains from one sample in a study of cytomegalovirus exposure and HLA in healthy donors. The assay was immunoSEQ multiplex PCR, and TCRdb's table has in-frame clones only and misses some. Of about 110,000 clones listed, around 70% were seen once; the top ten hold 11%. Sequencing input: PBMCs. Receptors were obtained from a man between 35 and 55 years old in good health and CMV-seropositive. The CDR3 runs from the conserved cysteine through the conserved F or W. A D gene is named only where the DNA matches it firmly. A clone size is listed for some rows: how often the clone was seen (once, few, many), or a class if it is expanded.

TRBJ1-1 TRBV5-1 14 NA NA TGCGCCAGCAGCTTGGACAGGGCGAACACTGAAGCTTTCTTT CASSLDRANTEAFF
TRBJ1-2 TRBV30 10 NA NA TGTGCCTGGAGGGGAGATGGCTACACCTTC CAWRGDGYTF
TRBJ2-1 TRBV7-3 14 NA once TGTGCCAGCAGCTTGTTCCAGGGGTCCAATGAGCAGTTCTTC CASSLFQGSNEQFF
TRBJ1-1 TRBV29-1 13 TRBD1 few TGCAGCGTTGGACAGGGGGCGGGCGCTGAAGCTTTCTTT CSVGQGAGAEAFF
TRBJ1-2 TRBV9 12 TRBD1 NA TGTGCCAGCTCGGGACAGGGAGGAGGCTACACCTTC CASSGQGGGYTF
TRBJ2-6 TRBV4-3 19 NA NA TGCGCCAGCAGCCAAGATTGGGACACACACCCCTCTGGGGCCAACGTCCTGACTTTC CASSQDWDTHPSGANVLTF
TRBJ2-1 TRBV6-4 16 TRBD2 NA TGTGCCAGCGGTCCTAGCGGGAGTCCATTCTCCAATGAGCAGTTCTTC CASGPSGSPFSNEQFF
TRBJ2-3 TRBV5-1 15 TRBD1 NA TGCGCCAGCAGCTTAGGACAGGGGGCAGGTCCCCCGCAGTATTTT CASSLGQGAGPPQYF
TRBJ2-1 TRBV2 14 TRBD1 NA TGTGCCAGCATTAAGGACAGGGGAGGCAATGAGCAGTTCTTC CASIKDRGGNEQFF
TRBJ2-7 TRBV29-1 12 TRBD1 NA TGCAGCGTTGAAGCAGGGGGTAGTGAGCAGTACTTC CSVEAGGSEQYF
TRBJ1-4 TRBV6-5 15 TRBD1 NA TGTGCCAGCAGGGCTCCGGGACAGTGGAATGAAAAACTGTTTTTT CASRAPGQWNEKLFF
TRBJ2-6 TRBV4-1 16 NA NA TGCGCCAGCAGCCAAATGACAGGCTCTGGGGCCAACGTCCTGACTTTC CASSQMTGSGANVLTF
TRBJ1-5 TRBV27 15 NA NA TGTGCCAGCAGTTTAAACGGTAATAGCAATCAGCCCCAGCATTTT CASSLNGNSNQPQHF
TRBJ2-7 TRBV6-1 15 TRBD1 few TGTGCCATCCCGAAGGGACAGGGGGAATCCTACGAGCAGTACTTC CAIPKGQGESYEQYF
TRBJ2-4 TRBV30 14 NA NA TGTGCCTGGAGTCTCTCTATAGCCAAAAACATTCAGTACTTC CAWSLSIAKNIQYF
TRBJ1-4 TRBV21-1 15 NA NA TGTGCCAGCAGCAACCGACAGGCAACTAATGAAAAACTATTTTTT CASSNRQATNEKLFF
TRBJ2-3 TRBV5-6 15 TRBD2 NA TGTGCCAGCAGCTTGGTGCTAGCGGGCACAGATACGCAGTATTTT CASSLVLAGTDTQYF
TRBJ1-1 TRBV7-9 15 NA NA TGTGCCAGCACTCCATTGGGCGGGGAGGGAACTGAAGCTTTCTTT CASTPLGGEGTEAFF
TRBJ2-7 TRBV5-1 13 TRBD2 NA TGCGCCAGCAGTTGGAGCGGGAGTTACGAGCAGTACTTC CASSWSGSYEQYF
TRBJ2-3 TRBV27 14 NA NA TGTGCCAGCAGTTTAGTTGCGGCCACAGATACGCAGTATTTT CASSLVAATDTQYF
TRBJ1-1 TRBV5-4 14 TRBD1 NA TGTGCCAGCAGCCCGACAGGGGGGAACACTGAAGCTTTCTTT CASSPTGGNTEAFF
TRBJ1-5 TRBV27 16 NA NA TGTGCCAGCAGTCCCGACCAGGGGCATAGCAATCAGCCCCAGCATTTT CASSPDQGHSNQPQHF
TRBJ2-5 TRBV29-1 17 TRBD1 NA TGCAGCGTTGTTGGGCGTCCGGGACAGGGTTCGGGAGAGACCCAGTACTTC CSVVGRPGQGSGETQYF
TRBJ1-3 TRBV30 12 NA NA TGTGCCTGTCCGGGCTCTGGAAACACCATATATTTT CACPGSGNTIYF
TRBJ2-7 TRBV11-2 13 NA NA TGTGCCAGCAGCTTAGGACCAGCGGGCGAGCAGTACTTC CASSLGPAGEQYF
TRBJ2-1 TRBV29-1 14 NA NA TGCAGCGGGATTGGGACTTCCGAGGACAATGAGCAGTTCTTC CSGIGTSEDNEQFF
TRBJ2-7 TRBV10-3 13 NA NA TGTGCCATCAGGCCCGGGGAGTCCTACGAGCAGTACTTC CAIRPGESYEQYF
TRBJ1-5 TRBV15 17 TRBD1 NA TGTGCCACCAGCAGTCCGGGACAGGGGGCCCAAAATCAGCCCCAGCATTTT CATSSPGQGAQNQPQHF
TRBJ2-1 TRBV19 14 TRBD2 many TGTGCCACCTCGCGGGGGAGGTCTTACAATGAGCAGTTCTTC CATSRGRSYNEQFF
TRBJ1-5 TRBV7-6 17 NA few TGTGCCAGCAGCTTTCGCCCCCACGACAGGCCCAATCAGCCCCAGCATTTT CASSFRPHDRPNQPQHF
TRBJ1-5 TRBV11-2 13 NA NA TGTGCCAGCAGCTTAAAGGGGGATCAGCCCCAGCATTTT CASSLKGDQPQHF
TRBJ2-3 TRBV7-2 15 TRBD2 few TGTGCCAGCAGCTTTTTTAGCGGGGTCTCAGATACGCAGTATTTT CASSFFSGVSDTQYF
TRBJ1-4 TRBV15 15 NA NA TGTGCCACCAGCAGAGTAGGGGGAACTAATGAAAAACTGTTTTTT CATSRVGGTNEKLFF
TRBJ2-7 TRBV2 16 NA NA TGTGCCAGCAGAAACCCCGGACAGCCGCCGATTTACGAGCAGTACTTC CASRNPGQPPIYEQYF
TRBJ2-1 TRBV10-1 16 NA NA TGCGCCAGCAGTGACTGGGCGGGATCGAGCTACAATGAGCAGTTCTTC CASSDWAGSSYNEQFF
TRBJ1-1 TRBV5-1 14 TRBD1 NA TGCGCCAGCAGTAAGGGACAGATGAACACTGAAGCTTTCTTT CASSKGQMNTEAFF
TRBJ1-1 TRBV10-3 14 NA NA TGTGCCATCAGTGAAGAGGCCCGGGTCGCTGAAGCTTTCTTT CAISEEARVAEAFF
TRBJ2-5 TRBV6-5 14 NA few TGTGCCAGCAGTTCCCGAAGGGGGCAAGAGACCCAGTACTTC CASSSRRGQETQYF
TRBJ1-2 TRBV19 13 NA NA TGTGCCAGTAGAAAGGAACTCTGGGAGGGCTACACCTTC CASRKELWEGYTF
TRBJ1-2 TRBV7-3 16 TRBD1 NA TGTGCCAGCAGCTTAAATAGCCCGGGGACAGGGGGAGGCTACACCTTC CASSLNSPGTGGGYTF
TRBJ1-2 TRBV28 16 NA NA TGTGCCAGCAGTTTCCCCGCCCGGAGGGCTAACTATGGCTACACCTTC CASSFPARRANYGYTF
TRBJ2-3 TRBV15 18 TRBD2 NA TGTGCCACCAGCAGTTTTGAAGGACTAGCGGGGAGCACAGATACGCAGTATTTT CATSSFEGLAGSTDTQYF
TRBJ2-7 TRBV28 14 TRBD1 NA TGTGCCAGCAGTTCGGGACAGGGGTCCTACGAGCAGTACTTC CASSSGQGSYEQYF
TRBJ1-3 TRBV7-8 16 TRBD1 NA TGTGCCAGCAGCGACCTACAGGGGCACTCTGGAAACACCATATATTTT CASSDLQGHSGNTIYF
TRBJ1-2 TRBV7-9 12 NA NA TGTGCCAGCAGTTTGACAGGAGATGGCTACACCTTC CASSLTGDGYTF
TRBJ2-7 TRBV27 16 TRBD2 NA TGTGCCAGCAGTTCTGGGGGGGGACTAGCGGCGAGCGAGCAGTACTTC CASSSGGGLAASEQYF